The rows below give T cell receptor beta chains drawn from one sample of a study of blood T cell repertoires in COVID-19. Assay used: immunoSEQ multiplex PCR; TCRdb lists only in-frame clones, some missing. The table includes 200,000 or so clones, approximately 91% detected once. Material: peripheral blood. These receptors all come from a man aged 55 to 70 who had recovered from COVID-19. CDR3s leave out the opening cysteine and the closing phenylalanine or tryptophan.

TRBV6-5 ASSYRVPDYGYT
TRBV5-1 ASSAAPGTGDTEAF
TRBV27 ASTRNLGANVLT
TRBV18 ASSTGTGGIYNEQF
TRBV28 ASIRGQGNYGYT
TRBV29-1 SVGGGSGANVLT
TRBV19 ASSIRTAPNEKLF
TRBV2 ASSLFGTSGGGWVDTQY
TRBV19 ASSLLAGGSYNEQF
TRBV4-3 ASSPDLSNQPQH
TRBV24-1 ATSDFGETQY
TRBV19 ASTLGLAAQH
TRBV4-3 ASSQNSGSSYEQY
TRBV7-3 ASSLMTGADTQY
TRBV13 ASSAGLAGGNEQF
TRBV5-6 ASDQRGQLNEKLF
TRBV5-4 ASSHGGRTDTQY
TRBV19 ASSPRSPRASQPQH
TRBV19 ASSDYGNIQY
TRBV5-4 ASSFEGRGTEAF
TRBV5-1 ASSRTGTGIGNTIY
TRBV5-6 ASSLMGREANYGYT
TRBV7-3 ASTVGTSATDTQY
TRBV2 ASSSSGGQETQY
TRBV9 ASSVATGASGPYEQY
TRBV28 ASSFVSLGDEQF